This T cell receptor beta chain was obtained from a study of cytomegalovirus exposure and HLA in healthy donors. Study results and limitations: Within an earlier analysis, most TCR beta V segments proved productive either about 90% or about 30% of the time. A later analysis linked a missense DCLRE1C variant to TCR beta V- and J-gene trimming. Most TCRs appeared rarely, but some public TCRs recurred in many donors.

The primer mix had 60 Vbeta and 13 Jbeta primers. Sequenced by immunoSEQ multiplex PCR; TCRdb stores in-frame clones only, minus some. Of about 120,000 clones in the sample, around 77% were seen once. As to this clone: Its antigen remains unknown.

Trimming cost V 5 bases and J 5 bases; bases outside gene matches: 14. Germline assignment: CDR1 LNHDA and CDR2 SQIVND (reference sequence). The CDR3 is made up of 16 amino acids. V usage is TRBV19 and J usage is TRBJ2-7, with TRBD2 matching over 8 bases. Sample: PBMCs. This clonotype originated in a man aged 18 to 35 in good health and CMV-seropositive. The CDR3: CASSVPQVGRANEQYF. The CDR3 DNA reads as TGTGCCAGTAGTGTCCCCCAAGTCGGGAGGGCCAACGAGCAGTACTTC.